This TCR beta chain was captured by sequencing in a study of blood T cell repertoires in COVID-19. At the level of the study: The United States, Italy and Spain were the sources of the acute and convalescent COVID-19 samples. Sources were T cells, B-cell-depleted T cells, or PBMCs; the material itself was cDNA or gDNA.

CDR3 length equals 14 residues. V was shortened by 4 bases and J by 8 bases, with 14 bases between the two germline ends. CDR1 and CDR2 from the germline V gene are SNHLY and FYNNEI. Authors' data handling: The authors estimated nucleated cell counts from reference gene primer amplification. Assay used: immunoSEQ multiplex PCR; TCRdb lists only in-frame clones, some missing. Clone size and the V and J calls come from that table; the DNA yielded D and trimming. The sample consists of roughly 160,000 clones, about 82% of them appearing once. This clone showed up just a few times. The rearrangement links TRBV2 to TRBJ1-4; the D is unclear. This TCR was recovered from a man in his fifties or sixties with active or convalescent COVID-19. Sequenced material: peripheral blood. This CDR3 reads CASSVYLRGEKLFF. The CDR3, as DNA: TGTGCCAGCAGTGTTTACCTACGAGGGGAAAAACTGTTTTTT. Complete variable domain (other parts from reference TRBV2 and TRBJ1-4): EPEVTQTPSHQVTQMGQEVILRCVPISNHLYFYWYRQILGQKVEFLVSFYNNEISEKSEIFDDQFSVERPDGSNFTLKIRSTKLEDSAMYFCASSVYLRGEKLFFGSGTQLSVL.